Shown below are 21 T cell receptor beta chains from a single sample sequenced in a study of CD8 T cells in ankylosing spondylitis. TCRdb analysed the 5' RACE reads with MiXCR anew, one entry per CDR3 protein. In the table there are about 340,000 distinct CDR3 sequences, roughly 20% of which are singletons. Sequenced: blood, either unsorted or a sorted T cell fraction (not recorded which). These receptors all stem from a male donor with ankylosing spondylitis or in good health (not recorded which).

This clonotype was counted a few times. The rearrangement uses TRBV28 and TRBJ2-1, with 14 bases matching TRBD2. The length of the CDR3 is 16 residues. The junction had 7 bases not matched to a gene; V was cut back by 8 bases and J by 4 bases. Germline V gene data show CDR1 as MDHEN and CDR2 as SYDVKM. The DNA of the CDR3 is TGTGCCAGCCTGACTAGCGGGGGGGCCAATTACAATGAGCAGTTCTTC. This gives the protein CASLTSGGANYNEQFF.

This clonotype was counted between two and nine times. At one boundary the junction diverges from the germline segment, which might be a read error. This chain joins TRBV30 and TRBJ2-4; TRBD2 matches 11 bases. This CDR3 has 15 residues. Germline V gene data show CDR1 as GTSNPN and CDR2 as SVGIG (reference sequence). CDR3 coding DNA: TGTGCCGGGAGAGCTAGCGGGGGGCCTGGGGCCATTCAGTACTTC. It specifies CAGRASGGPGAIQYF.

The V call is TRBV4-1, the J call TRBJ2-3; D may match TRBD1 or TRBD2 (5 bases each). The germline gives CDR1 MGHRA, CDR2 YSYEKL. V gave up 4 bases and J gave up 0 bases, with 8 bases separating them. The CDR3 is made up of 14 amino acids. CDR3 region: CASSPRDSTDTQYF. The CDR3 DNA follows: TGCGCCAGCAGCCCCCGGGACAGCACAGATACGCAGTATTTT.

The chain recombines TRBV12-3 or TRBV12-4 with TRBJ2-1; possibly TRBD2 for D (6 bases). V lost 5 bases and J 8 bases, leaving 16 bases between the germline ends. This CDR3 has 14 residues. In nucleotides, the CDR3 is TGTGCCAGCAGTGCCGGGACTCCCATCCATGAGCAGTTCTTC. Amino acids: CASSAGTPIHEQFF.

This chain uses TRBV9 with TRBJ2-7, with a possible D match to TRBD1 (6 bases). The germline gives CDR1 SGDLS, CDR2 YYNGEE. Trimming removed 4 bases from V and 3 bases from J, with 17 bases in between. The CDR3 is made up of 15 amino acids. CDR3 nucleotide sequence: TGTGCCAGCAGCCCAGGCGCAGGGACACTCTACGAGCAGTACTTC. This sequence encodes CASSPGAGTLYEQYF.

This chain joins TRBV11-2 and TRBJ2-1, with a weak D call TRBD2 (6 bases). The V end lost 5 bases, the J end lost 2 bases, and 16 bases lay between the germline ends. The CDR3 is made up of 16 amino acids. Germline CDR1 SGHAT, CDR2 FQNNGV. The CDR3: CASSPQTSGAYNEQFF. The DNA of the CDR3 is TGTGCCAGCAGCCCCCAGACTAGTGGGGCCTACAATGAGCAGTTCTTC.

The chain uses TRBV6-1 and TRBJ2-1; 7 bases map to TRBD2. Germline V CDR1 and CDR2: MNHNS, SASEGT. J lost 5 bases, V lost 5 bases, and 15 bases had no gene match. The CDR3 loop spans 17 amino acids. This chain's CDR3 is CASSINGREYSNNEQFF. The CDR3 DNA sequence: TGTGCCAGCAGTATCAATGGGAGGGAATATTCTAACAATGAGCAGTTCTTC.

The chain combines TRBV6-5 with TRBJ2-7; the D is unclear. CDR3 length: 8 amino acids. Germline CDR1 and CDR2: MNHEY and SVGAGI. This CDR3 is CPFHEQYF. CDR3 in DNA: TGTCCCTTCCACGAGCAGTACTTC.

A note on this clonotype: A junction end diverges from the germline sequence, so it may reflect a read error. The chain employs TRBV12-3 or TRBV12-4 and TRBJ2-2; D is unclear. This CDR3 has 12 amino acids. The CDR3 region is CTSSPSVGELFF. Written as DNA, the CDR3 is TGTACCAGCAGTCCCTCCGTCGGGGAGCTGTTTTTT.

The chain carries TRBV5-1 and TRBJ1-1, with D perhaps TRBD1 (5 bases). The CDR3 spans 16 residues. Trimming removed 0 bases at V and 3 bases at J, with 15 bases between. Germline V CDR1 and CDR2: SGHRS, YFSETQ. Written as DNA, the CDR3 is TGCGCCAGCAGCTTGGGGTGGGGGGAAGCGGACACTGAAGCTTTCTTT. Translated: CASSLGWGEADTEAFF. The full variable domain, in which reference TRBV5-1 and TRBJ1-1 provide the parts outside the CDR3, is KAGVTQTPRYLIKTRGQQVTLSCSPISGHRSVSWYQQTPGQGLQFLFEYFSETQRNKGNFPGRFSGRQFSNSRSEMNVSTLELGDSALYLCASSLGWGEADTEAFFGQGTRLTVV.

This chain links TRBV6-2 or TRBV6-3 with TRBJ2-2; weak D call: TRBD1 (6 bases). Trimming stripped 4 bases from V and 6 bases from J, with 18 bases between. The CDR3 is 16 residues long. Germline V gene lookup returns CDR1 MNHEY and CDR2 SVGEGT. CDR3 bases: TGTGCCAGCAGTTCCCCGCGGACAGACGGCGCCGGGGAGCTGTTTTTT. This translates into CASSSPRTDGAGELFF.

The table lists this clonotype with a few counts. The chain combines TRBV12-3 or TRBV12-4 with TRBJ2-1, with TRBD2 matching over 9 bases. The V segment lost 4 bases and the J segment 9 bases; nucleotides outside the gene matches: 13. This CDR3 is built from 16 residues. The CDR3 loop reads CASSSGWAGGEGEQFF. The CDR3, as DNA: TGTGCCAGCAGTTCTGGCTGGGCGGGGGGGGAGGGTGAGCAGTTCTTC.

This clonotype came up a few times. This rearrangement joins TRBV5-1 to TRBJ2-7; 9 nucleotides align to TRBD2. The CDR3 is made up of 16 amino acids. The V gene end was trimmed by 3 bases and the J gene end by 4 bases; junction bases not matched to a gene: 11. Germline V gene sequence: CDR1 SGHRS, CDR2 YFSETQ. DNA of the CDR3: TGCGCCAGCAGCTGGACTATCCAAGCGGGGGGTTACGAGCAGTACTTC. Translated: CASSWTIQAGGYEQYF. Based on the CDR3 plus reference TRBV5-1 and TRBJ2-7, the full variable domain is KAGVTQTPRYLIKTRGQQVTLSCSPISGHRSVSWYQQTPGQGLQFLFEYFSETQRNKGNFPGRFSGRQFSNSRSEMNVSTLELGDSALYLCASSWTIQAGGYEQYFGPGTRLTVT.

The chain uses TRBV11-2 and TRBJ2-7, with a weak D call TRBD1 (5 bases). V was shortened by 2 bases and J by 2 bases, with 13 bases between the two germline ends. This CDR3 spans 15 amino acids. Germline CDR1 and CDR2: SGHAT and FQNNGV. The CDR3 nucleotides are TGTGCCAGCAGCTTACCACAGACAGCCACCTACGAGCAGTACTTC. Translating it yields CASSLPQTATYEQYF.

The rearrangement uses TRBV7-2 and TRBJ2-7; D remains unclear. Germline CDR1 is SGHTA and CDR2 is FQGNSA. The CDR3 contains 11 residues. V shed 2 bases and J shed 7 bases, with 6 bases lying between them. CDR3 in amino acids: CASSLSWEQYF. As DNA, the CDR3 is TGTGCCAGCAGCTTAAGCTGGGAGCAGTACTTC.

The chain links TRBV5-6 to TRBJ2-5; D tentatively fits TRBD1 or TRBD2 (5 bases each). Trimming removed 9 bases at V and 4 bases at J, with 28 bases between. The CDR3 has 17 residues. CDR1 SGHDT and CDR2 YYEEEE come from the germline V gene. The CDR3 reads CAMTPGASDARGETQYF. The DNA of the CDR3 is TGTGCCATGACCCCCGGGGCTTCCGACGCGAGAGGAGAGACCCAGTACTTC. Complete variable domain (other parts from reference TRBV5-6 and TRBJ2-5): DAGVTQSPTHLIKTRGQQVTLRCSPKSGHDTVSWYQQALGQGPQFIFQYYEEEERQRGNFPDRFSGHQFPNYSSELNVNALLLGDSALYLCAMTPGASDARGETQYFGPGTRLLVL.

The gene calls are TRBV9 and TRBJ2-2, with 9 bases fitting TRBD2. The CDR3 covers 17 residues. Per germline, CDR1 SGDLS and CDR2 YYNGEE. The V segment lost 3 bases and the J segment 3 bases; nucleotides outside the gene matches: 9. The chain's CDR3 is CASSEPISGGDTGELFF. CDR3 bases: TGTGCCAGCAGCGAACCCATTAGCGGGGGTGACACCGGGGAGCTGTTTTTT.

The gene calls are TRBV25-1 and TRBJ2-7; D remains unclear. The CDR3 extends over 14 amino acids. Trimming removed 1 base from V and 2 bases from J, with 9 bases in between. Germline V CDR1 and CDR2: MGHDK, SYGVNS. In nucleotides, the CDR3 is TGTGCCAGCAGTGAATCCCCTGGGGCCTACGAGCAGTACTTC. The encoded protein is CASSESPGAYEQYF.

The chain carries TRBV6-5 and TRBJ1-2; 10 positions agree with TRBD1. Germline V gene data show CDR1 as MNHEY and CDR2 as SVGAGI. This CDR3 contains 15 residues. J was trimmed by 6 bases and V by 0 bases; bases with no gene match: 4. CDR3 residues: CASSYSAGTGDGYTF. For the CDR3, the DNA is TGTGCCAGCAGTTACTCGGCCGGGACAGGGGATGGCTACACCTTC.

This chain links TRBV6-2 or TRBV6-3 with TRBJ2-3, with 13 bases identical to TRBD2. Trimming cost V 11 bases and J 6 bases; bases outside gene matches: 8. The CDR3 runs 14 residues. Germline lookup yields CDR1 MNHEY and CDR2 SVGEGT. In nucleotides, the CDR3 is TGTGCCGGGACTAGCGGGGACCCGTGGGATACGCAGTATTTT. Translation gives CAGTSGDPWDTQYF.

This clonotype showed up just a few times. This chain links TRBV14 with TRBJ1-4; D not certain. This CDR3 is built from 15 residues. Per the germline V gene, CDR1 is SGHDN and CDR2 is FVKESK. The germline V and J ends were trimmed by 2 bases and 7 bases, with 14 bases remaining between them. CDR3 DNA sequence: TGTGCCAGCAGCCAATTTGATACTGAAGGTGAAAAACTGTTTTTT. It is translated as CASSQFDTEGEKLFF.